This note documents a single T cell receptor (beta chain) sequence. This sample was included in a study of cytomegalovirus exposure and HLA in healthy donors. Both 60 Vbeta primers and 13 Jbeta primers went into the PCR. TCRdb's table, derived via immunoSEQ multiplex PCR, lists solely in-frame clones and lacks some. In the table there are hundreds of thousands of clones, roughly 80% of which are singletons. V gave up 1 base and J gave up 8 bases, with 15 bases separating them. CDR1 is SEHNR and CDR2 is FQNEAQ in the germline V gene (reference sequence). The CDR3 totals 15 residues. The origin of this receptor is a man in his thirties or forties in good health and CMV-seronegative. Sequenced input: PBMCs. The chain links TRBV7-9 to TRBJ2-1; a possible D gene is TRBD1 (6 bases). As DNA, the CDR3 is TGTGCCAGCAGCTTAGGGCAGGGGAGAACCGATGAGCAGTTCTTC. It specifies CASSLGQGRTDEQFF.